What follows are 27 T cell receptor beta chains derived from one specimen sequenced in a study of T cell responses to AZD1222 COVID-19 vaccine. Produced via immunoSEQ multiplex PCR; TCRdb's table is partial and in-frame only. The sample consists of some 280,000 clones, around 92% of them appearing once. The specimen was peripheral blood, collected 28 days after the second AZD1222 dose. These receptors were taken from an adult who received the AZD1222 COVID-19 vaccine.

This clone has only one observation. V gene TRBV18 combines with J gene TRBJ2-6; 9 bases agree with TRBD1. The CDR3 extends over 17 amino acids. Per the germline V gene, CDR1 is KGHSH and CDR2 is LQKENI. V gave up 2 bases and J gave up 0 bases; unmatched junction bases: 2. CDR3 nucleotides: TGTGCCAGCTCACCAGGGACAGGGATCTCTGGGGCCAACGTCCTGACTTTC. Residues: CASSPGTGISGANVLTF.

This chain connects TRBV3-1 (or the pseudogene TRBV3-2) to TRBJ2-3; the match to TRBD2 covers 10 bases. Germline assignment: CDR1 LGHDT and CDR2 YNNKEL (reference sequence). The trim removed 5 bases at V and 1 base at J, leaving 3 bases unmatched. CDR3 size: 15 residues. The DNA of the CDR3 is TGTGCCAGCAGCTACGGGACTAGCGGCACAGATACGCAGTATTTT. Translation gives CASSYGTSGTDTQYF.

The rearrangement uses TRBV19 and TRBJ1-5, with TRBD1 as a possible D gene (5 bases). CDR1 LNHDA and CDR2 SQIVND come from the germline V gene (reference sequence). The CDR3 extends over 13 amino acids. The germline V and J ends were trimmed by 6 bases and 5 bases, with 11 bases remaining between them. Written as DNA, the CDR3 is TGTGCCAGTAGACCCGACAGTTATCAGCCCCAGCATTTT. Protein sequence: CASRPDSYQPQHF.

The gene calls are TRBV7-2 and TRBJ2-7; 8 bases line up with TRBD2. The CDR3 spans 15 residues. The germline V gene encodes CDR1 SGHTA and CDR2 FQGNSA. V gave up 6 bases and J gave up 3 bases; unmatched junction bases: 10. The CDR3 protein is CASSLTLSGNYEQYF. Written as DNA, the CDR3 is TGTGCCAGCAGTCTTACCCTTAGCGGGAACTACGAGCAGTACTTC.

J is TRBJ1-2 and V is TRBV3-1 (or the pseudogene TRBV3-2); 8 bases map to TRBD1. The CDR3 totals 14 residues. The germline V gene encodes CDR1 LGHDT and CDR2 YNNKEL (reference sequence). After removal of 5 bases from V and 8 bases from J, the junction contained 10 bases not matched to a gene. The DNA of the CDR3 is TGTGCCAGCAGCTTTCGGACAGGGCCCGGGGGCTACACCTTC. This gives the protein CASSFRTGPGGYTF.

The gene calls are TRBV28 and TRBJ2-7; the D gene is possibly TRBD1 (7 bases). The V gene's germline CDR1 is MDHEN and CDR2 SYDVKM. The V end was cut by 6 bases, the J end by 2 bases, with 14 bases between. The CDR3 contains 14 residues. The chain's CDR3 is CASRVRDSPYEQYF. The CDR3 region has the DNA TGTGCCAGCAGGGTGCGGGACAGTCCCTACGAGCAGTACTTC.

V is TRBV19 and J is TRBJ2-1, with 10 positions matching TRBD2. The CDR3 contains 15 residues. The V segment lost 3 bases and the J segment 5 bases; nucleotides outside the gene matches: 4. Germline V gives CDR1 LNHDA, CDR2 SQIVND (reference sequence). The CDR3 bases are TGTGCCAGTAGTATCACTAGCGGGGTTAACAATGAGCAGTTCTTC. This encodes CASSITSGVNNEQFF.

This clone was detected only once. The V gene is TRBV10-2, the J gene TRBJ1-5, with a weak D call TRBD1 (5 bases). Trimming took 4 bases from V and 9 from J, leaving 13 bases between them. CDR3 length: 13 residues. Germline loops: CDR1 WSHSY, CDR2 SAAADI. In DNA, the CDR3 is TGCGCCAGCAGTGGGGGGGGAAACAGGCCCCAGCATTTT. It encodes CASSGGGNRPQHF.

To note about this clone: The identical CDR3 is also encoded by other nucleotide sequences in the sample. The CDR3 spells CASSVGDTYEQYF. The CDR3 coding sequence is TGTGCCAGCAGCGTCGGGGATACCTACGAGCAGTACTTC. J is TRBJ2-7 and V is TRBV9; a possible D gene is TRBD2 (5 bases). The CDR3 loop spans 13 amino acids. V shed 2 bases and J shed 2 bases, with 8 bases lying between them. CDR1 and CDR2 (germline): SGDLS, YYNGEE.

The chain has TRBV12-3 or TRBV12-4 and TRBJ1-1; D is uncertain. CDR3 length: 13 amino acids. The ends were cut back, 5 bases at V and 1 base at J, with 8 bases in the middle. CDR3 DNA: TGTGCCAGCAGTCCAGCACCGAACACTGAAGCTTTCTTT. Translated, it gives CASSPAPNTEAFF.

The chain carries TRBV6-5 and TRBJ1-5, with D maybe TRBD1 (6 bases). Trimming took 6 bases from V and 6 from J, leaving 18 bases between them. The CDR3 is 15 amino acids. Germline V gives CDR1 MNHEY, CDR2 SVGAGI. CDR3 sequence reads: CASSTAGGGGQPQHF. The CDR3 DNA is TGTGCCAGCAGCACTGCCGGGGGGGGCGGTCAGCCCCAGCATTTT.

This CDR3 reads CASRDGGEYEQYF. In DNA form, the CDR3 reads TGTGCCAGCAGAGATGGCGGGGAGTACGAGCAGTACTTC. The chain carries TRBV5-4 and TRBJ2-7; a weak D match, TRBD2 (6 bases). The CDR3 has 13 residues. V lost 5 bases and J lost 4, with 13 bases in between. Germline CDR1 reads SGHNT; CDR2 reads YYREEE (reference sequence).

The chain links TRBV6-5 to TRBJ1-3; D is uncertain. The CDR3 consists of 14 residues. Per germline, CDR1 MNHEY and CDR2 SVGAGI. With 8 bases removed from V and 2 bases from J, the gap between germline ends came to 13 bases. The chain's CDR3 is CASSREIAGNTIYF. In nucleotides, the CDR3 is TGTGCCAGCTCGAGAGAGATAGCTGGAAACACCATATATTTT.

J is TRBJ2-1 and V is TRBV28; unclear D gene. CDR3 length: 12 amino acids. Germline-derived CDR1 and CDR2 are MDHEN and SYDVKM. V dropped 5 bases and J dropped 10 bases, with 12 bases sitting between them. The CDR3 DNA sequence: TGTGCCAGCAGTCCTCGGCCTGGGGAGCAGTTCTTC. As protein: CASSPRPGEQFF.

This clone was observed once. This rearrangement joins TRBV7-2 to TRBJ2-1; 10 bases match TRBD2. V dropped 4 bases and J dropped 4; count of bases not matched to a gene: 4. This CDR3 region has 15 residues. Germline lookup yields CDR1 SGHTA and CDR2 FQGNSA. The CDR3 loop reads CASSSGTSVYNEQFF. CDR3 in DNA: TGTGCCAGCAGCTCGGGGACTAGCGTTTACAATGAGCAGTTCTTC.

The chain joins TRBV3-1 (or the pseudogene TRBV3-2) to TRBJ1-1; D is unclear. V gave up 3 bases and J gave up 0 bases, with 8 bases separating them. The germline V gene encodes CDR1 LGHDT and CDR2 YNNKEL (reference sequence). The CDR3 length is 14 residues. DNA for the CDR3: TGTGCCAGCAGCCACCCTATTGTGAACACTGAAGCTTTCTTT. It is translated as CASSHPIVNTEAFF.

Worth noting for this clone: The sample holds other DNA sequences that translate to the same CDR3. The chain carries TRBV24-1 and TRBJ1-3; D is possibly TRBD1 (6 bases). The CDR3 has 15 amino acids. V lost 2 bases and J lost 3, with 10 bases in between. Germline V gene lookup returns CDR1 KGHDR and CDR2 SFDVKD. The CDR3 sequence is CATSDSRGSGNTIYF. As DNA, the CDR3 is TGTGCCACCAGTGATTCCAGGGGAAGTGGAAACACCATATATTTT.

V and J are TRBV18 and TRBJ2-2; 9 bases line up with TRBD1. Looked up from germline, CDR1 is KGHSH and CDR2 is LQKENI. This CDR3 is 15 amino acids long. Losses at the gene ends were 1 base for V and 6 bases for J; bases not matched to a gene: 3. The CDR3, as DNA: TGTGCCAGCTCACCACTCGGACAGGGGTCCGGGGAGCTGTTTTTT. Translating gives CASSPLGQGSGELFF.

This sequence joins TRBV27 and TRBJ2-7; 14 bases are shared with TRBD2. CDR3 length: 14 amino acids. V shed 6 bases and J 4 bases; nucleotides not matched to a gene: 2. Germline CDR1 is MNHEY and CDR2 is SMNVEV (reference sequence). CDR3 DNA sequence: TGTGCCAGCAGGCGGACTAGCGGGAGGTACGAGCAGTACTTC. Its protein is CASRRTSGRYEQYF.

The chain employs TRBV6-2 or TRBV6-3 and TRBJ2-7, with D tentatively TRBD2 (5 bases). The CDR3 is made up of 15 amino acids. V was clipped by 4 bases and J by 3 bases, with 16 bases between them. The germline V gene has CDR1 MNHEY and CDR2 SVGEGT. The CDR3 coding sequence is TGTGCCAGCAGTTGGTCCCCCTTGGGAGTCTACGAGCAGTACTTC. Protein: CASSWSPLGVYEQYF.

The rearrangement joins TRBV6-1 to TRBJ2-5; D is possibly TRBD1 or TRBD2 (6 bases each). Germline CDR1 reads MNHNS; CDR2 reads SASEGT. Trimming stripped 2 bases from V and 4 bases from J, with 14 bases between. The CDR3 extends over 15 amino acids. The CDR3 bases are TGTGCCAGCAGTGAACTACAGGGAGGCGGAGAGACCCAGTACTTC. Amino acid sequence: CASSELQGGGETQYF.

The V and J genes are TRBV10-1 and TRBJ2-7; possibly TRBD2 for D (5 bases). Germline V gene sequence: CDR1 WNHNN, CDR2 SYGVQD (reference sequence). The CDR3 spans 15 residues. The germline V and J ends were trimmed by 0 bases and 3 bases, with 12 bases remaining between them. The DNA for the CDR3 is TGCGCCAGCAGTGAGTCGACCCTAGGAGGCTACGAGCAGTACTTC. Its protein is CASSESTLGGYEQYF.

V gene TRBV7-9 combines with J gene TRBJ2-2, with D possibly matching TRBD2 (5 bases). The V end lost 1 base, the J end lost 0 bases, and 9 bases lay between the germline ends. Germline V gene sequence: CDR1 SEHNR, CDR2 FQNEAQ (reference sequence). The CDR3 runs to 16 residues. CDR3 sequence reads: CASSLVPGSNTGELFF. CDR3 nucleotide sequence: TGTGCCAGCAGCTTAGTCCCGGGGTCGAACACCGGGGAGCTGTTTTTT.

This rearrangement joins TRBV6-5 to TRBJ1-2; D is possibly TRBD1 (6 bases). Trimming cost V 7 bases and J 6 bases, with 15 bases left between them. Germline V gene lookup returns CDR1 MNHEY and CDR2 SVGAGI. This CDR3 is built from 13 residues. The CDR3 DNA reads TGTGCCAGCATAAAGACAGGTGGTCATGGCTACACCTTC. Translated: CASIKTGGHGYTF.

The chain combines TRBV3-1 (or the pseudogene TRBV3-2) with TRBJ1-2; 9 bases map to TRBD1. Germline V gene data show CDR1 as LGHDT and CDR2 as YNNKEL (reference sequence). Germline trimming cut 6 bases from V and 8 bases from J; bases unmatched to any gene: 10. The CDR3 loop spans 14 amino acids. The CDR3 protein is CASSPGQGIRGYTF. In DNA form, the CDR3 reads TGTGCCAGCAGTCCCGGACAGGGGATACGGGGCTACACCTTC.

Concerning this clone itself: A junction end diverges from the germline sequence, so it may reflect a read error. V and J are TRBV4-2 and TRBJ1-2; no clear D. Germline V gene lookup returns CDR1 LGHNA and CDR2 YNFKEQ. The CDR3 consists of 14 residues. CDR3 in DNA: TGTGCCAGCAGCCAAGGATCGGACGCCGTAATCGGGAGCTTC. Amino acids: CASSQGSDAVIGSF.

The chain has TRBV30 and TRBJ1-6; D is unclear. Per germline, CDR1 GTSNPN and CDR2 SVGIG (reference sequence). Trimming took 4 bases from V and 9 from J, leaving 19 bases between them. The CDR3 spans 15 residues. CDR3 region: CAWKSREGIFSPLHF. The DNA of the CDR3 is TGTGCCTGGAAGTCGCGTGAAGGGATTTTTTCACCCCTCCACTTT.